This T cell receptor beta chain was recorded in a study of T cells after yellow fever vaccination. Findings and caveats of the study: The secondary response showed a weaker magnitude and a faster peak, day 5 versus 15.

Concerning this clonotype: Its antigen is unidentified.

V was clipped by 4 bases and J by 4 bases; unmatched bases: 4. This CDR3 contains 14 residues. CDR1 is MNHEY and CDR2 is SMNVEV in the germline V gene (reference sequence). Production of TCR cDNA was by 5'RACE template switching, which also added a universal primer site and UMIs. One entry per CDR3 protein, called by TCRdb with MiXCR from the 5' RACE reads. The sample holds fewer than 85,000 distinct CDR3 sequences, roughly 7.4% seen once. This chain connects TRBV27 to TRBJ2-3; TRBD2 matches at 8 bases. The sequence was collected from a man aged 25-45 years who received the YFV17D yellow fever vaccine. Specimen: CD8+ T cells sorted from PBMCs, collected on the day of the yellow fever booster vaccination. This CDR3 is CASSYLGGADTQYF. The CDR3 DNA sequence: TGTGCCAGCAGTTACCTCGGGGGGGCAGATACGCAGTATTTT.